The rows below give T cell receptor beta chains drawn from one sample of a study of CD8+CD57+ T cells in acquired aplastic anemia. TCRdb re-analysed the reads in MiXCR, keeping a single row per CDR3 protein. The data hold 200,000 or so distinct CDR3 sequences, with more than 55% observed a single time. Material: sorted CD4+, CD8+, or CD8+CD57+ T cells (not recorded which) from PBMCs. The origin of the receptors is a human donor with aplastic anemia. CDR3s include the opening cysteine and the closing phenylalanine or tryptophan. Each record gives: clone size, V gene, J gene, CDR3 protein. Rows may omit the clone size; those that give it use once, few, many or a size class.

few	TRBV25-1	TRBJ1-2	CASSGTLLGGYTF
-	TRBV20-1	TRBJ2-5	CRSNDSNQPQYF
-	TRBV30	TRBJ2-2	CAWTQGAVTGELFF
-	TRBV6-6	TRBJ2-2	CASRDTNTGELFF
-	TRBV19	TRBJ2-2	CASSIGGGAHTGELFF
-	TRBV7-2	TRBJ2-1	CASSFVGLDEQFF
many	TRBV6-5	TRBJ2-7	CASSKNGGTGNEQYF
few	TRBV28	TRBJ2-2	CASRPPGGNTGELFF
-	TRBV7-2	TRBJ1-2	CASSQDRGLYGYTF
-	TRBV7-7	TRBJ2-2	CASSPGRLVNTGELFF
-	TRBV25-1	TRBJ2-7	CASSWGGGSYEQYF
-	TRBV7-2	TRBJ2-7	CASSLAASGAYEQYF
-	TRBV7-9	TRBJ2-1	CASSLDWSSYNEQFF
-	TRBV7-3	TRBJ2-1	CASSLIGSSYNEQFF
-	TRBV19	TRBJ1-6	CASSTLGQASPLHF
-	TRBV20-1	TRBJ2-7	CSARTLGEYEQYF
-	TRBV7-2	TRBJ1-4	CASSSREEKLFF
-	TRBV9	TRBJ1-4	CASSGGGQHNEKLFF
few	TRBV11-1	TRBJ2-3	CASSFTDRGLADTQYF
few	TRBV2	TRBJ1-1	CASSDTLNTEAFF
-	TRBV9	TRBJ2-3	CASSVYRDRADTQYF
-	TRBV6-5	TRBJ2-3	CASSASGGVNTQYF
-	TRBV29-1	TRBJ2-1	CSVRLTEREQFF
-	TRBV10-2	TRBJ2-7	CASEGFDEQYF
once	TRBV15	TRBJ2-3	CATSQQDTDTQYF
-	TRBV5-1	TRBJ1-6	CASSLKGYNSPLHF
-	TRBV6-1	TRBJ2-7	CASTRGTYEQYF
many	TRBV5-1	TRBJ2-5	CASSLVGRQGAEETQYF
-	TRBV10-2	TRBJ2-3	CVSRYRGMSTDTQYF
-	TRBV20-1	TRBJ1-6	CSAPGQAGSPLHF
few	TRBV15	TRBJ1-6	CATSRVDLQGPPLHF
-	TRBV5-4	TRBJ1-6	CASSSGQGRYNSPLHF
-	TRBV7-9	TRBJ2-1	CASSLGGQGNEQFF
-	TRBV5-1	TRBJ1-2	CASSPGGLFSPGYTF
-	TRBV5-1	TRBJ2-7	CASSLGPASYEQYF
-	TRBV5-4	TRBJ2-7	CASSSGTSGVFVGEQYF
-	TRBV20-1	TRBJ2-5	CSAEGLLQETQYF
-	TRBV15	TRBJ2-5	CATSRSPKRWGEGTQYF
many	TRBV9	TRBJ1-5	CASGGGSQPQHF
-	TRBV12-3/TRBV12-4	TRBJ2-5	CASSSIGTGQETQYF
-	TRBV25-1	TRBJ2-1	CASSERASGVPYNEQFF
-	TRBV7-9	TRBJ2-7	CASTTGAYEQYF
-	TRBV7-2	TRBJ2-5	CASSRILGQETQYF
few	TRBV15	TRBJ1-6	CATSSDRAAGSPLHF
-	TRBV20-1	TRBJ2-7	CSARDPDGIYEQYF
-	TRBV29-1	TRBJ2-1	CSVDTGEQFF
once	TRBV7-2	TRBJ2-1	CASSLGTSGRNEQFF
-	TRBV14	TRBJ2-1	CASSPTRGSYNEQFF
few	TRBV9	TRBJ2-7	CASSVGGPPYEQYF
-	TRBV9	TRBJ1-1	CASSPARFGTEAFF
few	TRBV5-1	TRBJ2-7	CASSIGQGAPYEQYF
few	TRBV10-3	TRBJ1-4	CAIASSLSSAGQNEKLFF
-	TRBV10-1	TRBJ2-2	CASSEGTANTGELFF
few	TRBV5-1	TRBJ2-3	CASSLGTGWTDTQYF
-	TRBV29-1	TRBJ2-7	CSVGDSTAEQYF
-	TRBV18	TRBJ1-3	CASFPDPSNTIYF
-	TRBV7-7	TRBJ2-3	CASSLGPEYTQYF